Listed here is a single TCR beta chain. Its target is not known. A junction end diverges from the germline sequence, so it may reflect a read error. This specimen belongs to a study of T cell repertoires in ileal Crohn's disease. Study information: Median disease duration was 7.9 years; 35% smoked at surgery. Thiopurines (around 11) or anti-TNF agents (roughly 17) were given postoperatively to about half. Whole-study results and caveats: Endoscopic recurrence occurred in every patient whose clonality exceeded 26.8%. Mucosal expansions were suggested to be mainly CD8 T cells.

Generated by immunoSEQ multiplex PCR, the TCRdb table keeps only in-frame clones and is missing some. The table has 9,000 to 13,000 clones, more than 60% seen once; the top ten hold around 4%. The CDR3 contains 12 residues. Germline CDR1 reads LNHDA; CDR2 reads SQIVND (reference sequence). This TCR was sampled from an adult with Crohn's disease. The rearrangement links TRBV19 to TRBJ1-1, with D unresolved. The sequenced sample consisted of ileal tissue. CDR3 DNA: TGTGCCAGTAGTATAGTGAACAGTGAAGCTTTCTTT. It specifies CASSIVNSEAFF.